The subject of this entry is one T cell receptor beta chain. There are 12 residues in the CDR3. The J segment lost 6 bases and the V segment lost 5 bases, leaving 4 bases of the junction unmatched. CDR1 and CDR2 from the germline V gene are GTSNPN and SVGIG (reference sequence). This record comes from a study of blood T cell repertoires in COVID-19. Original processing notes: Estimated nucleated cell counts came from reference gene primer amplification. Repertoires were generated with immunoSEQ multiplex PCR, while TCRdb's copy carries only in-frame clones and drops some. That table supplies the V and J calls and clone size; D and trimming were determined from the DNA. The data contain 200,000 to 300,000 clones, about 79% of them singletons.

Material for sequencing was peripheral blood. This chain joins TRBV30 and TRBJ2-3; the match to TRBD2 covers 8 bases. The sequence was collected from a man in his forties or fifties who had recovered from COVID-19. The CDR3 is CAWGPGGDTQYF. CDR3 coding DNA: TGTGCCTGGGGCCCGGGGGGGGATACGCAGTATTTT.